Below, 4 T cell receptor beta chains from the same sample are listed, as sequenced in a study of CD8 T cells in Susac syndrome. Random hexamers were used to reverse transcribe roughly 0.45 to 1 ug of RNA. MiXCR, applied by TCRdb to the immunoSEQ multiplex PCR reads, yields one record per CDR3 protein. The table lists 70,000 to 100,000 distinct CDR3 sequences, around 96% of them singletons. What was sequenced was CD8+ T cells from PBMCs. These receptors originate from a human donor with Susac syndrome.

The rearrangement links TRBV4-3 to TRBJ1-4; TRBD1 matches at 7 bases. With 1 base clipped from V and 4 bases from J, the junction kept 3 bases outside the gene matches. CDR3 length: 15 amino acids. The germline gives CDR1 LGHNA, CDR2 YSLEER. CDR3 nucleotide sequence: TGCGCCAGCAGCCAAGGACAGGGATATAATGAAAAACTGTTTTTT. It specifies CASSQGQGYNEKLFF.

This chain's CDR3 is CASSRRQGEANYGYTF. The CDR3 DNA follows: TGTGCCAGCAGCCGTCGACAGGGGGAAGCTAACTATGGCTACACCTTC. J is TRBJ1-2 and V is TRBV14, with 9 bases that match TRBD1. In germline, CDR1 is SGHDN, CDR2 FVKESK. The CDR3 loop spans 16 amino acids. V lost 4 bases, J lost 0 bases, and 6 bases stayed unmatched.

The V call is TRBV20-1, the J call TRBJ1-1; D is ambiguous. Germline loops: CDR1 DFQATT, CDR2 SNEGSKA (reference sequence). The ends were cut back, 0 bases at V and 0 bases at J, with 11 bases in the middle. This CDR3 is 15 amino acids long. The CDR3 nucleotides are TGCAGTGCTAGAGATTCGGGCCTCATGAACACTGAAGCTTTCTTT. It encodes CSARDSGLMNTEAFF.

The rearrangement uses TRBV5-1 and TRBJ2-7; D perhaps matches TRBD1 (6 bases). V was trimmed by 7 bases and J by 6 bases, leaving 20 bases between them. This CDR3 has 14 residues. The germline gives CDR1 SGHRS, CDR2 YFSETQ. For the CDR3, the DNA is TGCGCCAGCGCCGAGGCAGGGGTGTTCTTCGAGCAGTACTTC. Amino acid sequence: CASAEAGVFFEQYF. Full variable domain (remainder filled in from reference TRBV5-1 and TRBJ2-7): KAGVTQTPRYLIKTRGQQVTLSCSPISGHRSVSWYQQTPGQGLQFLFEYFSETQRNKGNFPGRFSGRQFSNSRSEMNVSTLELGDSALYLCASAEAGVFFEQYFGPGTRLTVT.